This T cell receptor beta chain was sequenced in a study of blood T cell repertoires in COVID-19. The length of the CDR3 is 14 residues. V lost 5 bases to trimming and J lost 3 bases, with 14 bases between them. Germline V gives CDR1 MNHEY, CDR2 SMNVEV (reference sequence). Cohorts were determined from participant-reported clinical history. Using immunoSEQ multiplex PCR, the repertoire was profiled, and TCRdb retains in-frame clones only, with some absent. The data show around 140,000 clones, about 79% seen once. Source material: PBMCs or T cells enriched from blood (not recorded which). The TCR originated in a woman in her forties or fifties who had recovered from COVID-19. The chain is built from TRBV27 and TRBJ2-7, with D uncertain. The CDR3 loop is CASSPRVDIYEQYF. The CDR3 DNA reads TGTGCCAGCAGTCCCCGGGTGGATATCTACGAGCAGTACTTC.